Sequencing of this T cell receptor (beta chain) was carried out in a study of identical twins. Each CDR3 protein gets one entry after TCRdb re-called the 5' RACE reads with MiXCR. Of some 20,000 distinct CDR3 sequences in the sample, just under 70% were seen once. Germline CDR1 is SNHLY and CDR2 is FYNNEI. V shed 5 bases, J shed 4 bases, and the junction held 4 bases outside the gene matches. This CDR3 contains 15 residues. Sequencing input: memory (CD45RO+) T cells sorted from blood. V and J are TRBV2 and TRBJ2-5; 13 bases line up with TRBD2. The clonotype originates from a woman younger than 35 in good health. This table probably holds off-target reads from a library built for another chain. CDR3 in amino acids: CASSLGTSGTETQYF. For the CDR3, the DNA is TGTGCCAGCAGTCTCGGGACTAGCGGGACAGAGACCCAGTACTTC.